This TCR beta chain was retrieved from a study of blood T cell repertoires in COVID-19. CDR3 size: 13 residues. V shed 5 bases, J shed 2 bases, and the junction held 0 bases outside the gene matches. Germline assignment: CDR1 LGHNA and CDR2 YNFKEQ. The assay was immunoSEQ multiplex PCR, and TCRdb's table has in-frame clones only and misses some. This sample carries just under 350,000 clones, almost 90% of them seen once, and the ten largest clones take 7% to 8%. The receptor was derived from a woman aged 70-85 years with COVID-19, enrolled during active disease. The sample consisted of peripheral blood. The chain uses TRBV4-2 and TRBJ1-3; 7 bases are a match to TRBD1. CDR3 nucleotides: TGTGCCAGCAGCACAGGGGCTGGAAACACCATATATTTT. Translated: CASSTGAGNTIYF.